The 2 T cell receptor beta chains in this list originate from one sample, sequenced in a study of blood T cell repertoires in COVID-19. This table comes from immunoSEQ multiplex PCR, and its TCRdb copy is limited to in-frame clones, with some not included. The sample shows about 110,000 clones, about 78% of them seen only once. The sample taken for sequencing was peripheral blood. All receptors come from a human donor in a cohort sampled during active or convalescent COVID-19.

The V gene is TRBV15, the J gene TRBJ2-1; D call uncertain. V was cut by 0 bases and J by 9 bases, with 18 bases left in between. The V gene's germline CDR1 is LNHNV and CDR2 YYDKDF (reference sequence). The CDR3 loop spans 16 amino acids. The CDR3 DNA reads as TGTGCCACCAGCAGAGATCTGAGCCGATCGTACGGTGAGCAGTTCTTC. Its translation is CATSRDLSRSYGEQFF.

This chain joins TRBV28 and TRBJ1-6; 9 positions agree with TRBD1. Per germline, CDR1 MDHEN and CDR2 SYDVKM. Germline trimming cut 4 bases from V and 7 bases from J; bases unmatched to any gene: 5. The CDR3 is 15 residues long. The CDR3 spells CASSSPGTGNSPLHF. CDR3 coding DNA: TGTGCCAGCAGTTCGCCCGGGACAGGGAATTCACCCCTCCACTTT.